This TCR beta chain was recorded in a study of breast tumors, draining lymph nodes, adjacent tissues. Axillary draining lymph nodes of breast cancer patients supplied the node samples. Whole-study results and caveats: The lymph node origin of tumor T cells was framed as consistent with a hypothesis, not demonstrated. Findings are consistent with lymph node origin and intratumoral expansion of most tumor T cells. Compared with lymph nodes, tumors were less diverse; compared with nontumor tissue, more. Luminal-like breast cancer showed significantly higher tumor–nontumor repertoire similarity than basal-like.

This clonotype came up many times. Its specificity is unknown. The CDR3 loop spans 16 amino acids. Germline loops: CDR1 ENHRY, CDR2 SYGVKD. V dropped 0 bases and J dropped 1 base, with 7 bases sitting between them. TCRdb analysed the multiplex PCR reads with MiXCR anew, one entry per CDR3 protein. The table has about 230,000 distinct CDR3 sequences, 32% seen once. The genes are TRBV10-3 and TRBJ2-6; D might be TRBD1 (5 bases). Sequencing was carried out using axillary lymph node tissue. This receptor was obtained from a female donor with breast cancer. Some clones in this sample may be carry-over from other donors' samples. For the CDR3, the DNA is TGTGCCATCAGTGAGTCGGCAGGGTCTGGGGCCAACGTCCTGACTTTC. Translation: CAISESAGSGANVLTF.